The following is a T cell receptor (beta chain) sequence with its context. Antigen specificity is unknown. Per the germline V gene, CDR1 is LGHNA and CDR2 is YNFKEQ. The CDR3 is 18 residues long. Trimming at V came to 0 bases and at J to 0 bases, leaving 8 bases not matched to a gene. Documented time point: patch test 2, 6 weeks after DPC sensitization. Treatment reported: therapeutic diphenylcyclopropenone sensitization with weekly scalp DPC. Authors' data handling: Samples had a median of 95,638 TCRs, ranging about 23,224 to 700,000. TCRdb re-analysed the RACE reads in MiXCR, keeping a single row per CDR3 protein. None of the V and J calls come from the authors' own analysis; TCRdb made them. The top ten clones hold less than 5% of a sample with about 82,000 distinct CDR3 sequences, more than 9% of them seen once. These data are taken from a study of human T cells and chemical hapten exposure. Study-wide findings and caveats: Expanded TCRs made up significantly more big CDR3 similarity clusters than controls did. Since the donors had alopecia, their immune response may not be the same as that of healthy people. DPC sensitization produced no change in TCRs with frequency above 1 in 1000.

The material was whole blood, obtained in connection with sensitization to the hapten diphenylcyclopropenone (DPC). The sequence came from a woman aged 50 to 65 with alopecia areata. Some clones in this sample may be carry-over from other donors' samples. The V gene is TRBV4-2, the J gene TRBJ1-5; 7 bases match TRBD1. CDR3 sequence (DNA): TGTGCCAGCAGCCAAGATTTCATGACAGGGAATAGCAATCAGCCCCAGCATTTT. This gives the protein CASSQDFMTGNSNQPQHF.